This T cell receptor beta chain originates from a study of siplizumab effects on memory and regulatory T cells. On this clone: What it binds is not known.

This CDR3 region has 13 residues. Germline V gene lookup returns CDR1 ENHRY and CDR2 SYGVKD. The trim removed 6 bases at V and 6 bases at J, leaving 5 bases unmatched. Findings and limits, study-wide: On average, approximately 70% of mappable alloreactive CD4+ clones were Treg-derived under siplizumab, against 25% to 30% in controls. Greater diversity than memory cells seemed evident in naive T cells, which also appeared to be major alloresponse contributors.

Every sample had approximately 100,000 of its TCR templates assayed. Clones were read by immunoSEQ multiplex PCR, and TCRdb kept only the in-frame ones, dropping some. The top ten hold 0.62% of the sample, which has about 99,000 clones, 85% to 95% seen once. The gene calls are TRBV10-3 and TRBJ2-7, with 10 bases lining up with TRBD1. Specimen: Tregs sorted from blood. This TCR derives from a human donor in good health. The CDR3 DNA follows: TGTGCCATCAGAGCCGGGACAGGGGCCGAGCAGTACTTC. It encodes CAIRAGTGAEQYF.